This record covers a single TCR beta chain. Extracted from the samples, RNA was reverse transcribed into cDNA to serve as the sequencing template. The repertoire was sequenced with immunoSEQ multiplex PCR; TCRdb's copy has only in-frame clones and lacks some. The sample includes about 140,000 clones, 65% to 90% of them seen just once. The CDR3 is made up of 12 amino acids. Between the trimmed V and J ends, which lost 3 bases and 2 bases, there was a span of 2 bases. Germline CDR1 LNHDA, CDR2 SQIVND (reference sequence). The sample is drawn from a study of CD8+ T cells in alopecia areata. Overall study: By percentage of affected scalp area, the severity of treated patients was scored.

The treatment denotes: oral pan-JAK inhibitor, 5-10 mg twice daily. The TCR originated in a human donor with alopecia areata. The chain combines TRBV19 with TRBJ2-1; the D is unclear. This sample comprised CD8+ T cells sorted from blood, obtained at week 4, from a patient treated with tofacitinib. DNA for the CDR3: TGTGCCAGTAGTATGGCCTACAATGAGCAGTTCTTC. Protein: CASSMAYNEQFF.